One and the same sample provided the 28 T cell receptor beta chains below, sequenced in a study of T cells in Graves' hyperthyroidism and ophthalmopathy. The TCR beta CDR3 regions underwent amplification using RNA transcripts as the source. HTBI primers were used for first-round RT-PCR of the TCR CDR3. TCRdb re-derived calls from the multiplex PCR reads in MiXCR, one entry per CDR3 protein. This sample yields 700,000 to 850,000 distinct CDR3 sequences, of which just over 35% are seen a single time; about a third belongs to the top ten. Sequencing used blood. The source of these receptors is a woman aged 40 to 50 with Graves' hyperthyroidism.

This clonotype came up many times. This CDR3 is CASSLWQGNTGELFF. CDR3 nucleotides: TGTGCCAGCAGTTTGTGGCAGGGGAACACCGGGGAGCTGTTTTTT. The chain carries TRBV12-3 or TRBV12-4 and TRBJ2-2; TRBD1 is a possible D gene (5 bases). The CDR3 runs to 15 residues. Trimming pared 3 bases from V and 1 base from J, leaving 9 bases between.

This clonotype was detected ten times or more. J is TRBJ2-6 and V is TRBV20-1, with D tentatively TRBD2 (6 bases). Germline V gives CDR1 DFQATT, CDR2 SNEGSKA (reference sequence). Deletions cut 8 bases from V and 0 bases from J, with 14 bases between. CDR3 size: 15 residues. This CDR3 is CSLGLINSGANVLTF. CDR3 coding DNA: TGCAGTTTGGGACTGATCAACTCTGGGGCCAACGTCCTGACTTTC.

The sample holds many counts of this clonotype. This chain joins TRBV2 and TRBJ2-7; D uncertain. There are 11 residues in the CDR3. CDR1 SNHLY and CDR2 FYNNEI come from the germline V gene. Deletions cut 3 bases from V and 5 bases from J, with 5 bases between. The CDR3 nucleotides are TGTGCCAGCAGTGACTACCACGAGCAGTACTTC. Its protein is CASSDYHEQYF.

Worth noting for this clonotype: A much larger clone is a single base away; this may be a read error. The gene calls are TRBV7-2 and TRBJ1-5; D is ambiguous. Trimming took 7 bases from V and 4 from J, leaving 14 bases between them. CDR3 length equals 14 residues. The germline gives CDR1 SGHTA, CDR2 FQGNSA. In DNA form, the CDR3 reads TGTGCCAGCAACCCCAGGACGGTGAATCAGCCCCAGCATTTT. Its translation is CASNPRTVNQPQHF.

This clonotype was seen only a few times. This sequence joins TRBV7-9 and TRBJ1-1; TRBD1 aligns across 7 bases. The CDR3 extends over 15 amino acids. Germline CDR1 is SEHNR and CDR2 is FQNEAQ (reference sequence). The V gene end was trimmed by 1 base and the J gene end by 7 bases; junction bases not matched to a gene: 9. The CDR3 DNA follows: TGTGCCAGCAGCTTAGGAACAGGGACAGACTATGAAGCTTTCTTT. Amino acid sequence: CASSLGTGTDYEAFF. Together with reference TRBV7-9 and TRBJ1-1, the CDR3 gives the full variable domain: DTGVSQNPRHKITKRGQNVTFRCDPISEHNRLYWYRQTLGQGPEFLTYFQNEAQLEKSRLLSDRFSAERPKGSFSTLEIQRTEQGDSAMYLCASSLGTGTDYEAFFGQGTRLTVV.

The gene calls are TRBV10-3 and TRBJ1-2; 7 bases line up with TRBD1. Germline loops: CDR1 ENHRY, CDR2 SYGVKD. The CDR3 sequence is 15 residues long. With V trimmed by 10 bases and J by 3 bases, 14 bases remained unmatched. CDR3 region: CASTPGHTGDYGYTF. CDR3 DNA: TGTGCCAGCACCCCAGGTCACACAGGGGACTATGGCTACACCTTC.

This clonotype has a count of ten or more. The chain couples TRBV29-1 to TRBJ1-1; D call uncertain. Germline V CDR1 and CDR2: SQVTM, ANQGSEA. The CDR3 length is 12 residues. With 4 bases removed from V and 11 bases from J, the gap between germline ends came to 17 bases. CDR3 sequence (DNA): TGCAGCGTTGTAGGAGATTCACCTAGGGCTTTCTTT. The encoded protein is CSVVGDSPRAFF.

The gene calls are TRBV6-2 or TRBV6-3 and TRBJ1-2, with a tentative D call TRBD1 (6 bases). Germline-derived CDR1 and CDR2 are MNHEY and SVGEGT. The CDR3 spans 17 residues. V shed 7 bases and J shed 3 bases, with 24 bases lying between them. CDR3 DNA: TGTGCCAGCACCACGACGTGGGGGTACAGGGACGACTATGGCTACACCTTC. It specifies CASTTTWGYRDDYGYTF.

The gene calls are TRBV9 and TRBJ2-2, with D tentatively TRBD2 (6 bases). The CDR3 consists of 16 residues. Germline V CDR1 and CDR2: SGDLS, YYNGEE. V was pared by 0 bases and J by 7 bases, with 16 bases between. The CDR3 nucleotides are TGTGCCAGCAGCGTAGATCAGAGACTAGATTTCGGGGAGCTGTTTTTT. It yields the protein CASSVDQRLDFGELFF.

A note on this clonotype: The CDR3 end shows no conserved phenylalanine or tryptophan, and so a read error is likely. The chain recombines TRBV5-6 with TRBJ1-1; D gene uncertain. Trimming removed 4 bases from V and 4 bases from J, with 11 bases in between. CDR1 and CDR2 from the germline V gene are SGHDT and YYEEEE. This CDR3 has 13 residues. CDR3 coding DNA: TGTGCCAGCAGCCTGTTCGGGGTCACTGAAGCTTTCTCT. Residues: CASSLFGVTEAFS.

This clonotype was observed many times. This chain joins TRBV5-6 and TRBJ2-6, with no clear D. The V end lost 5 bases, the J end lost 2 bases, and 11 bases lay between the germline ends. Germline CDR1 reads SGHDT; CDR2 reads YYEEEE. There are 15 residues in the CDR3. The CDR3 sequence: CASSSLRPGANVLTF. For the CDR3, the DNA is TGTGCCAGCAGTTCCCTGAGACCTGGGGCCAACGTCCTGACTTTC.

This clonotype was counted between two and nine times. The chain uses TRBV7-9 and TRBJ2-5, with a tentative D call TRBD1 (7 bases). CDR1 is SEHNR and CDR2 is FQNEAQ in the germline V gene (reference sequence). The CDR3 runs 13 residues. The V end was cut by 7 bases, the J end by 5 bases, with 14 bases between. The CDR3 DNA reads as TGTGCCAGCATGAGGACAGGAGGGGAGACCCAGTACTTC. Translation gives CASMRTGGETQYF.

The chain has TRBV20-1 and TRBJ1-4; D is unclear. The V gene lost 2 bases and the J gene lost 2 bases, with 15 bases spanning the gap. Germline V CDR1 and CDR2: DFQATT, SNEGSKA (reference sequence). The CDR3 is 16 amino acids. CDR3 sequence (DNA): TGCAGTGCTAGATCGCGGCTGAAGGTTACTAATGAAAAACTGTTTTTT. Encoded protein: CSARSRLKVTNEKLFF.

This clonotype has just one count. The rearrangement uses TRBV6-1 and TRBJ2-2; 7 nucleotides match TRBD2. The CDR3 loop spans 14 amino acids. The germline V gene encodes CDR1 MNHNS and CDR2 SASEGT. V was pared by 9 bases and J by 5 bases, with 9 bases of the junction left unmatched. CDR3 sequence: CARGEGVLTGELFF. The CDR3 DNA reads as TGTGCCAGGGGGGAGGGAGTTTTAACCGGGGAGCTGTTTTTT.

This clonotype was counted between two and nine times. V and J are TRBV5-1 and TRBJ2-7, with TRBD2 matching 10 bases. Germline V gene sequence: CDR1 SGHRS, CDR2 YFSETQ. After removal of 2 bases from V and 10 bases from J, the junction contained 9 bases not matched to a gene. This CDR3 comprises 14 residues. The CDR3 here is CASSFAAGGPGQYF. In nucleotides, the CDR3 is TGCGCCAGCAGCTTCGCAGCGGGAGGGCCCGGACAGTACTTC.

The chain carries TRBV9 and TRBJ1-5; no firm D call. Germline lookup yields CDR1 SGDLS and CDR2 YYNGEE. V shed 5 bases and J shed 4 bases, with 13 bases lying between them. The CDR3 covers 14 residues. The CDR3 loop reads CASSPGGRNQPQHF. DNA of the CDR3: TGTGCCAGCAGTCCAGGCGGCAGGAATCAGCCCCAGCATTTT.

This clonotype was counted at least ten times. This chain joins TRBV9 and TRBJ2-5; tentatively, D is TRBD1 (5 bases). CDR1 is SGDLS and CDR2 is YYNGEE in the germline V gene. Trimming took 0 bases from V and 5 from J, leaving 14 bases between them. The CDR3 has 15 amino acids. This chain's CDR3 is CASSVGPRGAETQYF. CDR3 DNA: TGTGCCAGCAGCGTAGGACCTAGGGGTGCGGAGACCCAGTACTTC.

The chain employs TRBV7-9 and TRBJ1-4, with D possibly matching TRBD1 (5 bases). Germline V gives CDR1 SEHNR, CDR2 FQNEAQ (reference sequence). The CDR3 spans 16 residues. Trimming removed 5 bases from V and 0 bases from J, with 13 bases in between. The CDR3 sequence: CASSPGGGPTNEKLFF. The CDR3 nucleotides are TGTGCCAGCAGCCCTGGCGGGGGTCCAACTAATGAAAAACTGTTTTTT. Based on the CDR3 plus reference TRBV7-9 and TRBJ1-4, the full variable domain is DTGVSQNPRHKITKRGQNVTFRCDPISEHNRLYWYRQTLGQGPEFLTYFQNEAQLEKSRLLSDRFSAERPKGSFSTLEIQRTEQGDSAMYLCASSPGGGPTNEKLFFGSGTQLSVL.

In regard to this clonotype: One base away lies a much larger clone, so this may be a sequencing read error. The genes are TRBV11-2 and TRBJ2-5; D remains unclear. This CDR3 has 12 amino acids. V lost 3 bases and J lost 5, with 7 bases in between. Germline-derived CDR1 and CDR2 are SGHAT and FQNNGV. CDR3 amino acids: CASSFTRETQYF. DNA of the CDR3: TGTGCCAGCAGCTTCACCCGGGAGACCCAGTACTTC. Combining the CDR3 with reference TRBV11-2 and TRBJ2-5 gives the whole variable domain EAGVAQSPRYKIIEKRQSVAFWCNPISGHATLYWYQQILGQGPKLLIQFQNNGVVDDSQLPKDRFSAERLKGVDSTLKIQPAKLEDSAVYLCASSFTRETQYFGPGTRLLVL.

This clonotype was seen at least ten times. This chain uses TRBV28 with TRBJ1-2; 8 nucleotides line up with TRBD1. The CDR3 contains 15 residues. The V gene end was trimmed by 4 bases and the J gene end by 0 bases; junction bases not matched to a gene: 4. Germline values: CDR1 MDHEN, CDR2 SYDVKM. This chain's CDR3 is CASSSDRGPNYGYTF. The DNA for the CDR3 is TGTGCCAGCAGTTCTGACAGGGGCCCTAACTATGGCTACACCTTC.

This clonotype was observed a handful of times. This rearrangement joins TRBV25-1 to TRBJ2-7; 11 nucleotides agree with TRBD1. The V and J ends lost 5 bases and 2 bases, in that order; junction bases with no gene match: 5. The CDR3 spans 15 residues. Germline CDR1 reads MGHDK; CDR2 reads SYGVNS. CDR3 coding DNA: TGTGCCAGCAGTACCAAGGGACAGGGGGCCTACGAGCAGTACTTC. Its protein product is CASSTKGQGAYEQYF.

Ten or more counts support this clonotype. The V call is TRBV29-1, the J call TRBJ1-4; 8 bases are shared with TRBD1. Germline V CDR1 and CDR2: SQVTM, ANQGSEA. This CDR3 region has 14 residues. V shed 4 bases and J 0 bases; nucleotides not matched to a gene: 1. The CDR3 DNA reads TGCAGCGTTGCAGGGGGCACAACTAATGAAAAACTGTTTTTT. Its protein product is CSVAGGTTNEKLFF.

This clonotype turned up a few times. The CDR3 nucleotides read TGTGCCAGCACCGGGGCCGTGGGAGGCTACACCTTC. This sequence encodes CASTGAVGGYTF. V usage is TRBV6-5 and J usage is TRBJ1-2; possible D gene TRBD1, 5 bases. Trimming took 7 bases from V and 8 from J, leaving 14 bases between them. CDR1 is MNHEY and CDR2 is SVGAGI in the germline V gene. The CDR3 covers 12 residues.

This chain joins TRBV14 and TRBJ2-7, with 8 bases lining up with TRBD2. Trimming removed 1 base from V and 2 bases from J; junction bases left unmatched: 4. The length of the CDR3 is 15 residues. The V gene's germline CDR1 is SGHDN and CDR2 FVKESK. The CDR3 DNA is TGTGCCAGCAGCCAAGCCCCCGGGAGGGCCTACGAGCAGTACTTC. This encodes CASSQAPGRAYEQYF. The complete variable domain, with remaining parts taken from reference TRBV14 and TRBJ2-7, reads EAGVTQFPSHSVIEKGQTVTLRCDPISGHDNLYWYRRVMGKEIKFLLHFVKESKQDESGMPNNRFLAERTGGTYSTLKVQPAELEDSGVYFCASSQAPGRAYEQYFGPGTRLTVT.

This clonotype appeared many times. This chain joins TRBV7-9 and TRBJ2-7; the match to TRBD2 covers 14 bases. The length of the CDR3 is 17 residues. Germline V gene sequence: CDR1 SEHNR, CDR2 FQNEAQ (reference sequence). Losses at the gene ends were 5 bases for V and 3 bases for J; bases not matched to a gene: 9. This chain's CDR3 is CASSARTSGRRNYEQYF. The CDR3 DNA follows: TGTGCCAGCAGCGCCCGGACTAGCGGGAGGCGTAACTACGAGCAGTACTTC.

This rearrangement joins TRBV20-1 to TRBJ1-1; TRBD1 aligns across 10 bases. Germline CDR1 DFQATT, CDR2 SNEGSKA (reference sequence). After removal of 0 bases from V and 5 bases from J, the junction contained 12 bases not matched to a gene. The CDR3 loop spans 17 amino acids. CDR3 region: CSARDLGEDRGFTEAFF. DNA of the CDR3: TGCAGTGCTAGAGATTTAGGAGAGGACAGGGGGTTTACTGAAGCTTTCTTT.

This clonotype was seen ten or more times. The rearrangement links TRBV6-5 to TRBJ1-6; perhaps TRBD1 as D (5 bases). Germline CDR1 MNHEY, CDR2 SVGAGI. V lost 6 bases and J lost 6, with 9 bases in between. The CDR3 is 13 residues long. The CDR3 nucleotides read TGTGCCAGCAGGGGACTGTCTAATTCACCCCTCCACTTT. It yields the protein CASRGLSNSPLHF.

This clonotype was seen ten or more times. The chain recombines TRBV5-1 with TRBJ2-6, with D unclear. The CDR3 contains 13 residues. Germline V gives CDR1 SGHRS, CDR2 YFSETQ. The V gene lost 4 bases and the J gene lost 7 bases, with 9 bases spanning the gap. CDR3 in amino acids: CASSDRTANVLTF. The DNA for the CDR3 is TGCGCCAGCAGCGACCGGACCGCCAACGTCCTGACTTTC.